Listed here are 4 T cell receptor beta chains from one sample, sequenced in a study of shared clonotypes between healthy human individuals. Repertoires were generated with immunoSEQ multiplex PCR, while TCRdb's copy carries only in-frame clones and drops some. This table holds under 1,100,000 clones, around four fifths found once. The sample taken for sequencing was memory CD4+ T cells sorted from blood. Subset described: CD45RA-negative fraction. Receptor source: a man aged 18 to 30 in good health.

The table lists this clone with a few counts. The sample has other DNA sequences that encode this CDR3 too. The rearrangement joins TRBV10-1 to TRBJ1-5; TRBD1 aligns across 8 bases. The V and J ends lost 4 bases and 4 bases, in that order; junction bases with no gene match: 6. Germline V CDR1 and CDR2: WNHNN, SYGVQD (reference sequence). The CDR3 consists of 15 residues. The CDR3 sequence: CASSAGQGLNQPQHF. In nucleotides, the CDR3 is TGCGCCAGCAGTGCCGGACAGGGTTTGAATCAGCCCCAGCATTTT.

This sequence joins TRBV19 and TRBJ2-5, with 7 bases identical to TRBD1. Trimming at V came to 4 bases and at J to 4 bases, leaving 3 bases not matched to a gene. The V gene's germline CDR1 is LNHDA and CDR2 SQIVND (reference sequence). This CDR3 has 13 residues. CDR3 bases: TGTGCCAGTAGTACAAACAGGGGAGAGACCCAGTACTTC. This codes for CASSTNRGETQYF.

This clone showed up just once. This chain connects TRBV2 to TRBJ2-7, with 10 nucleotides matching TRBD1. V gave up 9 bases and J gave up 5 bases; unmatched junction bases: 4. The CDR3 length is 12 residues. Per germline, CDR1 SNHLY and CDR2 FYNNEI. CDR3: CASRQGANEQYF. CDR3 in DNA: TGTGCCAGTAGACAGGGGGCTAACGAGCAGTACTTC. Supplemented by reference TRBV2 and TRBJ2-7, the full variable domain reads EPEVTQTPSHQVTQMGQEVILRCVPISNHLYFYWYRQILGQKVEFLVSFYNNEISEKSEIFDDQFSVERPDGSNFTLKIRSTKLEDSAMYFCASRQGANEQYFGPGTRLTVT.

V gene TRBV19 combines with J gene TRBJ2-7; 9 nucleotides agree with TRBD1. The CDR3 has 15 amino acids. Losses at the gene ends were 5 bases for V and 2 bases for J; bases not matched to a gene: 7. Germline V gives CDR1 LNHDA, CDR2 SQIVND (reference sequence). The CDR3 region has the DNA TGTGCCAGTAGTCCGCCGACAGGGGGTACCTACGAGCAGTACTTC. This codes for CASSPPTGGTYEQYF.